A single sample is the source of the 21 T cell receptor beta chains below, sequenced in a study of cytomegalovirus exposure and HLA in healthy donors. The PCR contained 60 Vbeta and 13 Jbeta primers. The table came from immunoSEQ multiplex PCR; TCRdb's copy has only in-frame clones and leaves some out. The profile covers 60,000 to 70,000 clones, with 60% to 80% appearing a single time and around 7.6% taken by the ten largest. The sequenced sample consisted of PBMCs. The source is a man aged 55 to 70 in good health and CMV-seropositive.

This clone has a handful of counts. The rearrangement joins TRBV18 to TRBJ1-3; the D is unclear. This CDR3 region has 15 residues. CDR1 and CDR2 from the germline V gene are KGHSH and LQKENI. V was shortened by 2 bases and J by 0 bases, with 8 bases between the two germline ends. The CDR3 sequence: CASSPDGVSGNTIYF. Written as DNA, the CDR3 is TGTGCCAGCTCACCAGACGGGGTCTCTGGAAACACCATATATTTT.

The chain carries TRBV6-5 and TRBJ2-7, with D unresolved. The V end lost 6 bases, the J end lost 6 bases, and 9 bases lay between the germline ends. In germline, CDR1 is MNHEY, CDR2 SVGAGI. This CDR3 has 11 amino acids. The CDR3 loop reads CASSPNFEQYF. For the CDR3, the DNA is TGTGCCAGCAGCCCAAATTTCGAGCAGTACTTC.

The CDR3: CASSLGDRALGGYTF. Here the CDR3 DNA reads TGCGCCAGCAGCTTGGGGGACAGGGCTCTTGGTGGCTACACCTTC. This rearrangement joins TRBV5-1 to TRBJ1-2, with 9 bases aligning to TRBD1. This CDR3 comprises 15 residues. Germline CDR1 reads SGHRS; CDR2 reads YFSETQ. V shed 0 bases, J shed 7 bases, and the junction held 7 bases outside the gene matches.

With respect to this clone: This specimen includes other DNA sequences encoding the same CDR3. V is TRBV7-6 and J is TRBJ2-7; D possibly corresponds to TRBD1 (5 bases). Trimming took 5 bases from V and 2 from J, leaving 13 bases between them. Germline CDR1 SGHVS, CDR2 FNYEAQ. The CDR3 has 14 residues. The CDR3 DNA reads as TGTGCCAGCAGCCTAGGCAGGGCTGCCTACGAGCAGTACTTC. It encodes CASSLGRAAYEQYF.

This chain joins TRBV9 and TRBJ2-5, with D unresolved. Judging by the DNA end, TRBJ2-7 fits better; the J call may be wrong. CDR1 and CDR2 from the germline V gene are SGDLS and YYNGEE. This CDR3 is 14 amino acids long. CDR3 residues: CASSVGLGAYEQYF. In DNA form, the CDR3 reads TGTGCCAGCAGCGTAGGCCTTGGGGCCTACGAGCAGTACTTC.

CDR3 DNA: TGTGCCAGCAGTTTATTTCGGGAAAAAGAGACCCAGTACTTC. Protein: CASSLFREKETQYF. The V call is TRBV27, the J call TRBJ2-5, with D possibly matching TRBD2 (5 bases). CDR3 size: 14 residues. The V gene lost 1 base and the J gene lost 3 bases, with 9 bases spanning the gap. Germline loops: CDR1 MNHEY, CDR2 SMNVEV (reference sequence).

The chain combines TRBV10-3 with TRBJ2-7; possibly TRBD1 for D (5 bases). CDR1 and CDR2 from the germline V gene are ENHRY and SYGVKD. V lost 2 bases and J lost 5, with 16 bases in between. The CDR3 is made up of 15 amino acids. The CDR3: CAISEANRRPNEQYF. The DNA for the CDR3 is TGTGCCATCAGTGAGGCGAACAGGCGCCCTAACGAGCAGTACTTC.

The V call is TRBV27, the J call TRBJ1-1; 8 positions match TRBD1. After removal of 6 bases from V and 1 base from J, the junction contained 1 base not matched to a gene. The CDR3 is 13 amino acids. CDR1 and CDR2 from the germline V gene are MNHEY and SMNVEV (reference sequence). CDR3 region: CASRDRENTEAFF. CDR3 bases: TGTGCCAGCAGGGACAGGGAGAACACTGAAGCTTTCTTT.

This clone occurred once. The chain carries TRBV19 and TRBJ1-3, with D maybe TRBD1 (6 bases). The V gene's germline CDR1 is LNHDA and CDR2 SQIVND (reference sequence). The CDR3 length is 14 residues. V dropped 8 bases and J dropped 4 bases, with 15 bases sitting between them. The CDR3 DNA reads TGTGCCAGTTCTAATCAGGGGATGGGAAACACCATATATTTT. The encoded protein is CASSNQGMGNTIYF.

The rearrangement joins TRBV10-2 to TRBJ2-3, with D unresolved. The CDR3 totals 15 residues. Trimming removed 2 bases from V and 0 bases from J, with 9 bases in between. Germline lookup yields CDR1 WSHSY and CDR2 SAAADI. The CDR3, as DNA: TGCGCCAGCAGTGAGGACTCTTATAGCACAGATACGCAGTATTTT. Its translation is CASSEDSYSTDTQYF.

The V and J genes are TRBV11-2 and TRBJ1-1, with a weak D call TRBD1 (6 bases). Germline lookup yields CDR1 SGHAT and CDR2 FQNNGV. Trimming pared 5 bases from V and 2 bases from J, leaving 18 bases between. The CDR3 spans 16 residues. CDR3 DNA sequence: TGTGCCAGCAGCCGGGGAAGGCCAGGGGCAAACACTGAAGCTTTCTTT. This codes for CASSRGRPGANTEAFF. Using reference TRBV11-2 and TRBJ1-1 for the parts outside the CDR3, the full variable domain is EAGVAQSPRYKIIEKRQSVAFWCNPISGHATLYWYQQILGQGPKLLIQFQNNGVVDDSQLPKDRFSAERLKGVDSTLKIQPAKLEDSAVYLCASSRGRPGANTEAFFGQGTRLTVV.

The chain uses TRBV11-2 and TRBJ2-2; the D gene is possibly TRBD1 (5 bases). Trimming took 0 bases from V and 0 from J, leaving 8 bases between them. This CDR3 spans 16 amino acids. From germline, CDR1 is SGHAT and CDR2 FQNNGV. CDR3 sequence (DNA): TGTGCCAGCAGCTTAGACAGGGTAGCGAACACCGGGGAGCTGTTTTTT. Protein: CASSLDRVANTGELFF. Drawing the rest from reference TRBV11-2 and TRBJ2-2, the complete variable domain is EAGVAQSPRYKIIEKRQSVAFWCNPISGHATLYWYQQILGQGPKLLIQFQNNGVVDDSQLPKDRFSAERLKGVDSTLKIQPAKLEDSAVYLCASSLDRVANTGELFFGEGSRLTVL.

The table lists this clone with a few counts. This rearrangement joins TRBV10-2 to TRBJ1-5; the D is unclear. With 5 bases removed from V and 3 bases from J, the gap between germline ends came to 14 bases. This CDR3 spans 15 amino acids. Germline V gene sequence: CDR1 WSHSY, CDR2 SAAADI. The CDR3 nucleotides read TGCGCCAGCAGTTACCAAGGGAGGGACAATCAGCCCCAGCATTTT. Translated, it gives CASSYQGRDNQPQHF.

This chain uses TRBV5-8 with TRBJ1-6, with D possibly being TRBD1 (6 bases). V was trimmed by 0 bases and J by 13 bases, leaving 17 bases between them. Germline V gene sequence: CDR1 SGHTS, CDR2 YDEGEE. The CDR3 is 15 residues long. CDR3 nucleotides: TGTGCCAGCAGCTTGGCCGTCGGGGACAATATTCCCCTCCACTTT. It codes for CASSLAVGDNIPLHF.

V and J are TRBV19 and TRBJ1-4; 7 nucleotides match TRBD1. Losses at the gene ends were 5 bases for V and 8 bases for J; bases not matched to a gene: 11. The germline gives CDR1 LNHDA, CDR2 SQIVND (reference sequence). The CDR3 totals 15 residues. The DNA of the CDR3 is TGTGCCAGTAGTCCCGGCGGGACAGAATACGAAAAACTGTTTTTT. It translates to CASSPGGTEYEKLFF.

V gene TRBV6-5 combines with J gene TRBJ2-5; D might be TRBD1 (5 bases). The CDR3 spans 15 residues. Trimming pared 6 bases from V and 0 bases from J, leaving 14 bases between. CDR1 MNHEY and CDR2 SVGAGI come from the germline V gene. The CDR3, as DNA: TGTGCCAGCAGGGGGCTAGGGGCGAACCAAGAGACCCAGTACTTC. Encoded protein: CASRGLGANQETQYF.

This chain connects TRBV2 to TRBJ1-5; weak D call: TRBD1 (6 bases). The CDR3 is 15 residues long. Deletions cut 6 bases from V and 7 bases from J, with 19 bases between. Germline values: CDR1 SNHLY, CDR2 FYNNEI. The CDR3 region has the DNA TGTGCCAGCAGCGCACTGGACAGACTTGACCAGCCCCAGCATTTT. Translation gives CASSALDRLDQPQHF.

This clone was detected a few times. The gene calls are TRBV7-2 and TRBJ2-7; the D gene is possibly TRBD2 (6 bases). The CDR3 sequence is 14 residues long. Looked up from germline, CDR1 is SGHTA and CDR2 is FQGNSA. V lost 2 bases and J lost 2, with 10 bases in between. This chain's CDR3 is CASSLTRGTYEQYF. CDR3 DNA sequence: TGTGCCAGCAGCTTAACACGGGGGACCTACGAGCAGTACTTC. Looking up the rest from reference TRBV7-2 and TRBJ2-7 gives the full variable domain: GAGVSQSPSNKVTEKGKDVELRCDPISGHTALYWYRQSLGQGLEFLIYFQGNSAPDKSGLPSDRFSAERTGGSVSTLTIQRTQQEDSAVYLCASSLTRGTYEQYFGPGTRLTVT.

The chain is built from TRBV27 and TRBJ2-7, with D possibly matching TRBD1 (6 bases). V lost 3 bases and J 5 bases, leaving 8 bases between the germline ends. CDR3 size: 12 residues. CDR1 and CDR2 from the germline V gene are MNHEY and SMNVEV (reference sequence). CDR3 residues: CASSFTGHEQYF. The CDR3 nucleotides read TGTGCCAGCAGTTTCACAGGGCACGAGCAGTACTTC.

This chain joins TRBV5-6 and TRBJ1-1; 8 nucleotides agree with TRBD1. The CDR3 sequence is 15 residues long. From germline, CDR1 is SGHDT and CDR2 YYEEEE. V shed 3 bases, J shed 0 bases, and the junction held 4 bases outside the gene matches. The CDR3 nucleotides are TGTGCCAGCAGCTGGACAGGGTTAGTGAACACTGAAGCTTTCTTT. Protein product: CASSWTGLVNTEAFF.

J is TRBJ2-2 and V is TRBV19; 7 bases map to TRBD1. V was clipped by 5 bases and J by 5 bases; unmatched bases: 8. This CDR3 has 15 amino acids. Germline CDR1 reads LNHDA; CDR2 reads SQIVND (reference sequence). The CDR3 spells CASSAAQGKTGELFF. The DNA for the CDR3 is TGTGCCAGTAGTGCCGCACAGGGGAAAACCGGGGAGCTGTTTTTT.